What follows are 17 T cell receptor beta chains derived from one specimen sequenced in a study of T cell responses to AZD1222 COVID-19 vaccine. The protocol was immunoSEQ multiplex PCR, while the TCRdb copy is restricted to in-frame clones and leaves out a portion. This table has 80,000 or so clones, 85% to 95% appearing once. The sample consisted of peripheral blood, taken on day 0 of AZD1222 vaccination. All receptors come from an adult in good health.

This clone was picked up one time. The chain recombines TRBV5-1 with TRBJ1-1; D remains ambiguous. The germline gives CDR1 SGHRS, CDR2 YFSETQ. Trimming stripped 8 bases from V and 0 bases from J, with 11 bases between. The CDR3 is 13 residues long. The DNA of the CDR3 is TGCGCCAGTGGAACGACGGTGAACACTGAAGCTTTCTTT. This sequence encodes CASGTTVNTEAFF.

The V and J genes are TRBV9 and TRBJ2-3; maybe TRBD2 (5 bases). Trimming shortened V by 1 base and J by 9 bases, and 24 bases separated the two germline ends. Germline CDR1 is SGDLS and CDR2 is YYNGEE. This CDR3 is built from 17 residues. CDR3 residues: CASSVFAGPTILETQYF. The CDR3 DNA follows: TGTGCCAGCAGCGTATTCGCGGGTCCCACTATTCTTGAAACGCAGTATTTT.

This sequence joins TRBV7-9 and TRBJ2-2; TRBD2 aligns across 9 bases. CDR1 SEHNR and CDR2 FQNEAQ come from the germline V gene (reference sequence). V was pared by 2 bases and J by 11 bases, with 3 bases of the junction left unmatched. The CDR3 consists of 13 residues. CDR3 bases: TGTGCCAGCAGCTTACATAGCGGGGGAGAGCTGTTTTTT. This encodes CASSLHSGGELFF.

V and J are TRBV2 and TRBJ2-1; TRBD1 matches at 9 bases. The CDR3 runs to 14 residues. From germline, CDR1 is SNHLY and CDR2 FYNNEI. V trimming: 7 bases; J trimming: 2 bases; junction bases outside the gene matches: 3. CDR3 residues: CASTRDRAYNEQFF. The CDR3 region has the DNA TGTGCCAGCACGCGGGACAGGGCCTACAATGAGCAGTTCTTC.

V and J are TRBV18 and TRBJ1-5; 10 nucleotides agree with TRBD1. This CDR3 comprises 16 residues. Germline CDR1 is KGHSH and CDR2 is LQKENI. The junction had 9 bases not matched to a gene; V was cut back by 6 bases and J by 4 bases. CDR3 residues: CASSHRDRGGNQPQHF. DNA for the CDR3: TGTGCCAGCTCCCACCGGGACAGGGGAGGTAATCAGCCCCAGCATTTT.

The chain combines TRBV3-1 (or the pseudogene TRBV3-2) with TRBJ1-5; D unclear. Between the trimmed V and J ends, which lost 1 base and 9 bases, there was a span of 19 bases. The germline gives CDR1 LGHDT, CDR2 YNNKEL (reference sequence). CDR3 size: 16 residues. The CDR3 nucleotides are TGTGCCAGCAGCCAAGTGACTATCGAGGGCAATGGGCCCCAGCATTTT. Amino acid sequence: CASSQVTIEGNGPQHF.

In its sample, this clone was seen a few times. This sequence joins TRBV19 and TRBJ2-2, with D possibly being TRBD2 (5 bases). Germline loops: CDR1 LNHDA, CDR2 SQIVND (reference sequence). The V end was cut by 10 bases, the J end by 1 base, with 10 bases between. The CDR3 contains 13 residues. The DNA of the CDR3 is TGTGCCACCTCCCGGGGGAACACCGGGGAGCTGTTTTTT. This encodes CATSRGNTGELFF.

This clone appeared a single time. This sequence joins TRBV7-3 and TRBJ2-3; TRBD2 aligns across 11 bases. The V gene end was trimmed by 1 base and the J gene end by 5 bases; junction bases not matched to a gene: 5. The CDR3 consists of 16 residues. Germline V gene data show CDR1 as SGHTA and CDR2 as FQGTGA. The CDR3 loop is CASSLIAGGPRDTQYF. The CDR3 DNA reads as TGTGCCAGCAGCTTAATAGCGGGGGGGCCGAGAGATACGCAGTATTTT.

This clone showed up just once. The gene calls are TRBV5-5 and TRBJ1-4; tentatively, D is TRBD1 (5 bases). Germline lookup yields CDR1 SGHKS and CDR2 YYEKEE (reference sequence). The CDR3 length is 14 residues. The V and J ends lost 4 bases and 5 bases respectively, with 12 bases between them. CDR3 in amino acids: CASSRDGGNEKLFF. In nucleotides, the CDR3 is TGTGCCAGCAGCCGGGACGGAGGCAATGAAAAACTGTTTTTT. Drawing the rest from reference TRBV5-5 and TRBJ1-4, the complete variable domain is DAGVTQSPTHLIKTRGQQVTLRCSPISGHKSVSWYQQVLGQGPQFIFQYYEKEERGRGNFPDRFSARQFPNYSSELNVNALLLGDSALYLCASSRDGGNEKLFFGSGTQLSVL.

The rearrangement joins TRBV29-1 to TRBJ1-2; D is ambiguous. The CDR3 extends over 15 amino acids. Trimming pared 0 bases from V and 8 bases from J, leaving 19 bases between. CDR1 and CDR2 from the germline V gene are SQVTM and ANQGSEA. CDR3 loop: CSVEDLGRTSRGYTF. The CDR3 coding sequence is TGCAGCGTTGAAGATCTAGGGCGGACGTCGAGAGGCTACACCTTC.

In this sample, this clone turned up a few times. This chain uses TRBV6-6 with TRBJ2-5; weak D call: TRBD2 (6 bases). The V end was cut by 8 bases, the J end by 2 bases, with 15 bases between. The CDR3 covers 14 residues. Germline loops: CDR1 MNHNY, CDR2 SVGAGI (reference sequence). The CDR3 region is CASCRGSGQETQYF. The CDR3 DNA reads TGTGCCAGCTGCCGTGGTAGCGGACAAGAGACCCAGTACTTC.

This chain joins TRBV2 and TRBJ2-3; TRBD2 matches 8 bases. Germline lookup yields CDR1 SNHLY and CDR2 FYNNEI. Trimming at V came to 8 bases and at J to 1 base, leaving 8 bases not matched to a gene. The CDR3 runs to 15 residues. The CDR3 sequence is CASGRLTSGTDTQYF. DNA of the CDR3: TGTGCCAGCGGCCGCTTGACTAGCGGCACAGATACGCAGTATTTT.

This clone was seen a handful of times. The chain combines TRBV11-2 with TRBJ1-6, with 8 positions matching TRBD1. The CDR3 length is 15 residues. J gave up 6 bases and V 4 bases, and 5 bases lay outside the gene matches. Looked up from germline, CDR1 is SGHAT and CDR2 is FQNNGV. In DNA form, the CDR3 reads TGTGCCAGCAGCTCTCAGGGGGCTCGTAATTCACCCCTCCACTTT. Protein product: CASSSQGARNSPLHF.

The CDR3 nucleotides are TGTGCCAGCAGCTTAGCAGCAGGGGGCTCCTACGAGCAGTACTTC. Translation: CASSLAAGGSYEQYF. The V call is TRBV11-2, the J call TRBJ2-7; 7 positions match TRBD1. The CDR3 is 15 amino acids. Germline lookup yields CDR1 SGHAT and CDR2 FQNNGV. Unmatched junction bases numbered 3, after V lost 1 base and J lost 0 bases.

V is TRBV6-4 and J is TRBJ2-2; D is uncertain. Germline V gene sequence: CDR1 MRHNA, CDR2 SNTAGT. Trimming removed 3 bases from V and 1 base from J, with 6 bases in between. The CDR3 is made up of 14 amino acids. The CDR3 reads CASSDGENTGELFF. In DNA form, the CDR3 reads TGTGCCAGCAGTGATGGAGAGAACACCGGGGAGCTGTTTTTT.

The rearrangement links TRBV2 to TRBJ2-1; 9 bases align to TRBD2. The junction had 4 bases not matched to a gene; V was cut back by 2 bases and J by 5 bases. Germline V gene lookup returns CDR1 SNHLY and CDR2 FYNNEI. This CDR3 contains 15 residues. CDR3 nucleotide sequence: TGTGCCAGCAGTGAATCAGCGGGGGGCCACAATGAGCAGTTCTTC. This gives the protein CASSESAGGHNEQFF.

The chain couples TRBV4-2 to TRBJ1-1; TRBD1 matches 8 bases. Per the germline V gene, CDR1 is LGHNA and CDR2 is YNFKEQ. The CDR3 contains 15 residues. Trimming removed 1 base from V and 5 bases from J; junction bases left unmatched: 6. The CDR3, as DNA: TGTGCCAGCAGCCAAGCGGACAGGGTTGATACTGAAGCTTTCTTT. Protein: CASSQADRVDTEAFF.